This is a list of T cell receptor beta chains from one sample in a study of shared clonotypes between healthy human individuals. TCRdb's table, derived via immunoSEQ multiplex PCR, lists solely in-frame clones and lacks some. The data contain some 2.1 million clones, over 85% of them singletons. The specimen sequenced was naive CD8+ T cells sorted from blood. The origin of the receptors is a man younger than 30 in good health. The CDR3 runs from the conserved cysteine through the conserved F or W. A D gene is named only where the DNA matches it firmly.

V gene	CDR3 length	D gene	J gene	CDR3 protein
TRBV6-6	15	TRBD2	TRBJ2-7	CASSYGLASTYEQYF
TRBV30	12	-	TRBJ2-5	CAWSITQETQYF
TRBV29-1	16	-	TRBJ2-2	CSVEAGEPPYAGELFF
TRBV25-1	17	-	TRBJ2-7	CASSEYGDTLKDYEQYF
TRBV14	15	-	TRBJ2-7	CASSYFQGGPYEQYF
TRBV2	18	TRBD2	TRBJ2-1	CASNQGLAGGPSGGEQFF
TRBV19	15	TRBD2	TRBJ2-2	CASSMGGPGTGELFF
TRBV4-1	15	-	TRBJ1-1	CASSQGGGAGTEAFF
TRBV4-2	16	TRBD1	TRBJ2-3	CASSQEQGDSTDTQYF
TRBV30	12	-	TRBJ1-1	CAWSQLNTEAFF
TRBV5-4	16	-	TRBJ1-1	CASSFMGGRVLAEAFF
TRBV27	15	TRBD2	TRBJ2-7	CASSYTSGIIYEQYF
TRBV7-7	15	-	TRBJ2-2	CASSLTIGATGELFF
TRBV27	16	TRBD2	TRBJ2-7	CASSGAGGYRTYEQYF
TRBV2	15	TRBD1	TRBJ1-1	CASSELGQGSTEAFF
TRBV19	13	-	TRBJ2-6	CASNPSGANVLTF
TRBV2	16	TRBD2	TRBJ2-1	CASSEPGTRIGDEQFF
TRBV6-1	15	TRBD2	TRBJ2-7	CASSERGLEMFEQYF
TRBV9	14	TRBD1	TRBJ2-1	CASSVGQGAGEQFF
TRBV14	13	-	TRBJ2-7	CASSQENSYEQYF
TRBV5-6	15	-	TRBJ1-2	CASSLGAGGLYGYTF
TRBV2	14	-	TRBJ2-3	CASLAGGWGDTQYF
TRBV5-6	14	TRBD1	TRBJ2-7	CASSSGTGPLEQYF
TRBV27	13	-	TRBJ1-6	CASSPISNSPLHF
TRBV4-1	13	-	TRBJ1-5	CASSVGVFQPQHF
TRBV27	14	-	TRBJ2-7	CASSFSTSTYEQYF
TRBV9	15	TRBD2	TRBJ2-1	CASSLRESSYNEQFF
TRBV4-1	15	-	TRBJ2-7	CASSPIGSGDDEQYF
TRBV9	15	TRBD2	TRBJ2-3	CASSTSGVDADTQYF